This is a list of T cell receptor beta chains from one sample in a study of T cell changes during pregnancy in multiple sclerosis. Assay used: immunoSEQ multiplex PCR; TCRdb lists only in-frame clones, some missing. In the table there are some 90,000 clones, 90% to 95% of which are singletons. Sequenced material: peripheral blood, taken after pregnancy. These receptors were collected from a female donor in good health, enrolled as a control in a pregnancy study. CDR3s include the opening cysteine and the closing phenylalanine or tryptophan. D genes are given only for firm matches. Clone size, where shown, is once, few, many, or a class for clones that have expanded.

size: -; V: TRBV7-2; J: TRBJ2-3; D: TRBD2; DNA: TGTGCCAGCGGCCTGGCGGGGGGCACAGATACGCAGTATTTT; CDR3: CASGLAGGTDTQYF
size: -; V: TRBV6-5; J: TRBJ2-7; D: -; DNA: TGTGCCAGCAACCTACAGGGCTCCTACGAGCAGTACTTC; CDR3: CASNLQGSYEQYF
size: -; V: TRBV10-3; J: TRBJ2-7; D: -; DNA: TGTGCCATCAAGGGGGGGACAGGTTACGAGCAGTACTTC; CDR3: CAIKGGTGYEQYF
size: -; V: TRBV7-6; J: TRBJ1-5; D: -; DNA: TGTGCCAGCAGCGTATACGAGGGACAGCCCCAGCATTTT; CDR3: CASSVYEGQPQHF
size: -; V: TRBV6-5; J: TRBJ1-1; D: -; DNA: TGTGCCAGCAGTTACTCTCTACAGGACACTGAAGCTTTCTTT; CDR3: CASSYSLQDTEAFF
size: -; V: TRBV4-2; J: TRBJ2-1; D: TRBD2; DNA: TGTGCCAGCAGCCAAGACGTCGGACTAGGTTACAATGAGCAGTTCTTC; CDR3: CASSQDVGLGYNEQFF
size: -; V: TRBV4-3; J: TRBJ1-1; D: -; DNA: TGCGCCAGCAGCCAAGACCGAGACTCCTACACTGAAGCTTTCTTT; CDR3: CASSQDRDSYTEAFF
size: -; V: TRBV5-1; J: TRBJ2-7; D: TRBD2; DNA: TGCGCCAGCAGCTGGGAGGGAACCTACGAGCAGTACTTC; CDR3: CASSWEGTYEQYF
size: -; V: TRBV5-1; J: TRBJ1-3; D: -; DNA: TGCGCCAGCCACTCCGGAAACACCATATATTTT; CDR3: CASHSGNTIYF
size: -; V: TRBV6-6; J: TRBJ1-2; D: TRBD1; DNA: TGTGCCAGCAGTCGCGCACAGGGGGCTAACTATGGCTACACCTTC; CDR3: CASSRAQGANYGYTF
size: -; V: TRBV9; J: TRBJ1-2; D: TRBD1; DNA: TGTGCCAGCAGCGTACGGGACAGGGATGGCTACACCTTC; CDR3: CASSVRDRDGYTF
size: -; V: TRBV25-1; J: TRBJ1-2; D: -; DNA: TGTGCCAGCAGTAAACAGACTAACTATGGCTACACCTTC; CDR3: CASSKQTNYGYTF
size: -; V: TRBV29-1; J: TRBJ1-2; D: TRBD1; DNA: TGCAGCGCGCTTGAGGGACAGTTCTACGGTGGGTACTATGGCTACACCTTC; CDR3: CSALEGQFYGGYYGYTF
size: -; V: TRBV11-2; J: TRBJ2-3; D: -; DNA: TGTGCCAGCAGCTTTAATAGGGGTGGCACAGATACGCAGTATTTT; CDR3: CASSFNRGGTDTQYF
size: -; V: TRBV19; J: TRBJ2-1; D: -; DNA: TGTGCCAGTAGTAGCAGACCCACCGGGGGCGGGGGCAATGAGCAGTTCTTC; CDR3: CASSSRPTGGGGNEQFF
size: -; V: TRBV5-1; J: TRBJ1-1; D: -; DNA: TGCGCCAGCAGCTACGAAGGGGCGCGGTTCACTGAAGCTTTCTTT; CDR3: CASSYEGARFTEAFF
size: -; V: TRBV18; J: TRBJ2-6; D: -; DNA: TGTGCCAGCTCACCATATGTCGAGTCTGGGGCCAACGTCCTGACTTTC; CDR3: CASSPYVESGANVLTF
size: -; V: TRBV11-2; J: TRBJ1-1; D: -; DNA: TGTGCCAGCAGCTTATATTCGGCGGGCTCTGAAGCTTTCTTT; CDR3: CASSLYSAGSEAFF
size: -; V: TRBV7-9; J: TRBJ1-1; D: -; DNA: TGTGCCAGCACCGACGGGGAGGGTAAAGCTTTCTTT; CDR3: CASTDGEGKAFF
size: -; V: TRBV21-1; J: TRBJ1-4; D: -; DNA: TGTGCCAGCAAGGTAAGCAGGGGGAAGTGTGAAAAACTGTTTTTT; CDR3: CASKVSRGKCEKLFF
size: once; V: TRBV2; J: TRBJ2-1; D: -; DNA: TGTGCCAGCAGTGGGAGGAATGAGCAGTTCTTC; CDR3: CASSGRNEQFF
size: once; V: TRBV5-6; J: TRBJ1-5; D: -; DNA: TGTGCCAGCAGCCAGGGGTATCAGCCCCAGCATTTT; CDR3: CASSQGYQPQHF
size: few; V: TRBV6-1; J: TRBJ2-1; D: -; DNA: TGTGCCAGTCCAGGGTCCTCCCGAGAGCAGTTCTTC; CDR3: CASPGSSREQFF
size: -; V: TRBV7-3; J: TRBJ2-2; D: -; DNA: TGTGCCAGCAGCCTTTCTGGGAGCAGTTCGGGGGAGCTGTTTTTT; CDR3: CASSLSGSSSGELFF
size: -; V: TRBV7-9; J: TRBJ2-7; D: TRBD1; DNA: TGTGCCAGCACCGACAGGGGATACGAGCAGTACTTC; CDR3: CASTDRGYEQYF
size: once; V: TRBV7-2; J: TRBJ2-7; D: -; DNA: TGTGCCAGCAGCCCTACAGGGCTGTACGAGCAGTACTTC; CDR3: CASSPTGLYEQYF